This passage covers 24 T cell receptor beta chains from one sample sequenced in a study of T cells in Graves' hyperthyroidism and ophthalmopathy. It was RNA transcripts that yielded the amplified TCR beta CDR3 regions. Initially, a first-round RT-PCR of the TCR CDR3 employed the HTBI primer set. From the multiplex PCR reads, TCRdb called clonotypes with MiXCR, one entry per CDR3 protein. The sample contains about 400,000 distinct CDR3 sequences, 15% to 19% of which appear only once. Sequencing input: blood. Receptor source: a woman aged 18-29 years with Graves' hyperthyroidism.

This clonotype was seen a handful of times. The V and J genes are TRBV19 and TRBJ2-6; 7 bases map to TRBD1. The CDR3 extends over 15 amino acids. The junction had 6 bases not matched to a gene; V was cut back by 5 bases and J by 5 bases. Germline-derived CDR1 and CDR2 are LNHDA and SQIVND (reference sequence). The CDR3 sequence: CASSERQGRANVLTF. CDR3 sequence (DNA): TGTGCCAGTAGTGAAAGACAGGGTAGGGCCAACGTCCTGACTTTC.

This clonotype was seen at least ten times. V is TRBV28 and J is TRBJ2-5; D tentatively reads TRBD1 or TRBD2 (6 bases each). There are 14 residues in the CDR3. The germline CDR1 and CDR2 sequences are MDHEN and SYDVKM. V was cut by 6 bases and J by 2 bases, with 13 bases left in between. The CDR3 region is CASSAGGRQETQYF. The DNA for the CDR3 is TGTGCCAGCAGCGCCGGGGGCAGACAAGAGACCCAGTACTTC.

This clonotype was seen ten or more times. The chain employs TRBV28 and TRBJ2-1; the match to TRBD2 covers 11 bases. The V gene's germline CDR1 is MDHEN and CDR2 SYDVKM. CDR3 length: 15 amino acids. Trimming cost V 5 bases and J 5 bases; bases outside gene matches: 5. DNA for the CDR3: TGTGCCAGCAGTGAAACTAGCGGGAGCAACAATGAGCAGTTCTTC. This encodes CASSETSGSNNEQFF.

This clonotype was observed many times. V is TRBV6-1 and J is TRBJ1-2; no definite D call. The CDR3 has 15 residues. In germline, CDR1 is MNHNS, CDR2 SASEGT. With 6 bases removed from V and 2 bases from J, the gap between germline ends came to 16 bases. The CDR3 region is CASSPRPLINYGYTF. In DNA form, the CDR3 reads TGTGCCAGCAGCCCTAGGCCCCTCATCAACTATGGCTACACCTTC.

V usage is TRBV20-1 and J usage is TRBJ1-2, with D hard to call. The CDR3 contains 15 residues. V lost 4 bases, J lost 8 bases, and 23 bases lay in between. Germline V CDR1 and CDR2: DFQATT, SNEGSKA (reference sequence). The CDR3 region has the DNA TGCAGTGCTAAGGAGGGAGCGTCTAACTCTGGCGGCTACACCTTC. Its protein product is CSAKEGASNSGGYTF.

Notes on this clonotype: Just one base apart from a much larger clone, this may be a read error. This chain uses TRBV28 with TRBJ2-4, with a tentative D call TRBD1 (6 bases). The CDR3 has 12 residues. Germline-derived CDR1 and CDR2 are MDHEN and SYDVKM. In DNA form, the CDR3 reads TGTGCCAGCAGTGGGCGCAGGGACATTCAGTGCTTC. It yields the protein CASSGRRDIQCF.

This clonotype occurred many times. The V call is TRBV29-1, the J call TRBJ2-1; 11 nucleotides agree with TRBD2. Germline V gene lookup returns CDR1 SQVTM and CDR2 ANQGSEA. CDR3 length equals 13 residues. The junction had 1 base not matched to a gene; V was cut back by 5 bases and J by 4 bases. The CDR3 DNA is TGCAGCGTTACTAGCGGGGGTTACAATGAGCAGTTCTTC. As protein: CSVTSGGYNEQFF.

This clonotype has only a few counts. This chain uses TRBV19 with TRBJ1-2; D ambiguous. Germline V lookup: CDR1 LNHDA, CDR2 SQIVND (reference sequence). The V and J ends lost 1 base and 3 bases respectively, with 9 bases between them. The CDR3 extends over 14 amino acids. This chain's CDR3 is CASSIGLADYGYTF. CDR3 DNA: TGTGCCAGTAGTATAGGCCTGGCGGACTATGGCTACACCTTC.

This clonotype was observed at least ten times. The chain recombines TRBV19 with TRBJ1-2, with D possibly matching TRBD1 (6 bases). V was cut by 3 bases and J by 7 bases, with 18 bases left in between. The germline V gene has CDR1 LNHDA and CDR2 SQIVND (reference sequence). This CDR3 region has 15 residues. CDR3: CASSIAQGISRGYTF. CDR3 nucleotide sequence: TGTGCCAGTAGTATCGCACAGGGCATTTCACGTGGCTACACCTTC.

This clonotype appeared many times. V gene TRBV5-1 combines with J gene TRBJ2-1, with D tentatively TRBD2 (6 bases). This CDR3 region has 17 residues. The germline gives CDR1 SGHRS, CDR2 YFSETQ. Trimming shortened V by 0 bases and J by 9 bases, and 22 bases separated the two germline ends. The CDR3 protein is CASSLEGRGSVGGEQFF. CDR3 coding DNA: TGCGCCAGCAGCTTGGAGGGAAGGGGATCCGTGGGGGGTGAGCAGTTCTTC.

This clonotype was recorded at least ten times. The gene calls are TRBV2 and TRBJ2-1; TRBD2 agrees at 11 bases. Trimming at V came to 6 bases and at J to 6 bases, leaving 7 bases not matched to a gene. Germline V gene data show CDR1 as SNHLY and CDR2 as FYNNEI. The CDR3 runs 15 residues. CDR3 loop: CASRRVAGGINEQFF. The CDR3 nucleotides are TGTGCCAGCAGAAGGGTAGCGGGAGGGATCAATGAGCAGTTCTTC.

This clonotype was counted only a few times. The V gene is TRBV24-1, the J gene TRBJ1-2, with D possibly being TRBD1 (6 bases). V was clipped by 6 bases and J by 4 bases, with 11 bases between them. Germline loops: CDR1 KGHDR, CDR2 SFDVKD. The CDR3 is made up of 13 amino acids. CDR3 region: CATSQGSSYGYTF. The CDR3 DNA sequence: TGTGCCACCAGTCAGGGGTCGAGCTATGGCTACACCTTC.

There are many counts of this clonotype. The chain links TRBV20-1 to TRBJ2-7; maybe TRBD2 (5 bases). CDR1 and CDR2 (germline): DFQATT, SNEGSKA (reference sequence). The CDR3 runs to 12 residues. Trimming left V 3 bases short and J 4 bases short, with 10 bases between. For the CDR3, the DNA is TGCAGTGCTAGGCAGCCGGGATACGAGCAGTACTTC. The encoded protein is CSARQPGYEQYF.

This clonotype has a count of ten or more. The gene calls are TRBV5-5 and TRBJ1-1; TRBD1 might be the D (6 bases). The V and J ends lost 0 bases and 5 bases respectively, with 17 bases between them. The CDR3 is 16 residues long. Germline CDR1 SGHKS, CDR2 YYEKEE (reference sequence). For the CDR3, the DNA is TGTGCCAGCAGCTTGGTTCAGGGGAGGAGGGAAACTGAAGCTTTCTTT. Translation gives CASSLVQGRRETEAFF.

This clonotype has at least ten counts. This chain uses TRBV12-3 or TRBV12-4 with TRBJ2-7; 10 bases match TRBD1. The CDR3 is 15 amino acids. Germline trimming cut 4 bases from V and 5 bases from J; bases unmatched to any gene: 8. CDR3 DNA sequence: TGTGCCAGCAGTTGGTTGGGGACAGGGGCCGACGAGCAGTACTTC. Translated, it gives CASSWLGTGADEQYF.

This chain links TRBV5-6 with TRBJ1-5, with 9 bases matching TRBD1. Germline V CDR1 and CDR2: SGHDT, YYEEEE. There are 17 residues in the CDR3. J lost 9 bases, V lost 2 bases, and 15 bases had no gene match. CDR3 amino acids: CASSLSRDRESYGPQHF. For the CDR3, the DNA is TGTGCCAGCAGCTTATCCCGGGACAGGGAATCGTACGGGCCCCAGCATTTT.

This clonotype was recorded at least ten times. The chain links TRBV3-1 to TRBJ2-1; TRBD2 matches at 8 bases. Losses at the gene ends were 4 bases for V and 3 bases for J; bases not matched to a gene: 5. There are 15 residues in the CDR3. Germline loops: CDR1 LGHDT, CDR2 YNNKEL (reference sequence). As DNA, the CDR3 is TGTGCCAGCAGCCCGGGACTAGTAGGCTACAATGAGCAGTTCTTC. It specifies CASSPGLVGYNEQFF.

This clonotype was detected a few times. CDR3 protein: CASSRVGTGNEKLFF. The CDR3 nucleotides read TGTGCCAGCAGCCGCGTGGGGACGGGGAATGAAAAACTGTTTTTT. The chain couples TRBV28 to TRBJ1-4; perhaps TRBD1 as D (5 bases). CDR1 is MDHEN, CDR2 SYDVKM, per germline. Trimming removed 6 bases at V and 5 bases at J, with 16 bases between. There are 15 residues in the CDR3.

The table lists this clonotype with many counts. The CDR3, as DNA: TGCAGCGTTGAGACAGGGGGGTTTGAGAACACTGAAGCTTTCTTT. Protein product: CSVETGGFENTEAFF. V usage is TRBV29-1 and J usage is TRBJ1-1; 9 bases are shared with TRBD1. CDR3 length equals 15 residues. After removal of 3 bases from V and 1 base from J, the junction contained 6 bases not matched to a gene. Germline V gene sequence: CDR1 SQVTM, CDR2 ANQGSEA.

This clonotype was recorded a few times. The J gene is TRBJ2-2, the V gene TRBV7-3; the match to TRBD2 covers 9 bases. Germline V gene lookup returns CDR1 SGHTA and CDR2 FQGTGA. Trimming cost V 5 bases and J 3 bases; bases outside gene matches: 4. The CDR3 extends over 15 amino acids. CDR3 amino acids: CASSPGLAYTGELFF. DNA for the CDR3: TGTGCCAGCAGCCCGGGACTAGCCTACACCGGGGAGCTGTTTTTT.

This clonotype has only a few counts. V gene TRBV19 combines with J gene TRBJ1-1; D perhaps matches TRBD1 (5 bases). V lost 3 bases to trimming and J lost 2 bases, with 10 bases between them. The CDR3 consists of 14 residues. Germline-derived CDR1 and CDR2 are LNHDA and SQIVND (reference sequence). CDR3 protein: CASSIPGLNTEAFF. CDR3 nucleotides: TGTGCCAGTAGTATTCCGGGGCTAAACACTGAAGCTTTCTTT. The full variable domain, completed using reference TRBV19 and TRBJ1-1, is DGGITQSPKYLFRKEGQNVTLSCEQNLNHDAMYWYRQDPGQGLRLIYYSQIVNDFQKGDIAEGYSVSREKKESFPLTVTSAQKNPTAFYLCASSIPGLNTEAFFGQGTRLTVV.

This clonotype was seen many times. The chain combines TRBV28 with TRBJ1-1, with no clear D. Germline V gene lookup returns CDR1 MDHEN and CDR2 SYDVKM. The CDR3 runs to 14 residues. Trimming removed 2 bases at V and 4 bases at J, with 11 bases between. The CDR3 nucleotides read TGTGCCAGCAGTTTAGGAGTTAGCAGCACTGAAGCTTTCTTT. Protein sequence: CASSLGVSSTEAFF.

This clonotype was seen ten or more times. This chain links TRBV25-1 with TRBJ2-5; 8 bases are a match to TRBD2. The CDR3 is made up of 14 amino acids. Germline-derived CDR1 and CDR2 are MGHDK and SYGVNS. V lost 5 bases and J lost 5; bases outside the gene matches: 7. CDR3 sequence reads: CASSYRGGSETQYF. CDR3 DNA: TGTGCCAGCAGTTATCGGGGGGGCAGTGAGACCCAGTACTTC. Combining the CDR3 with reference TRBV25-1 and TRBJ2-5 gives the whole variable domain EADIYQTPRYLVIGTGKKITLECSQTMGHDKMYWYQQDPGMELHLIHYSYGVNSTEKGDLSSESTVSRIRTEHFPLTLESARPSHTSQYLCASSYRGGSETQYFGPGTRLLVL.

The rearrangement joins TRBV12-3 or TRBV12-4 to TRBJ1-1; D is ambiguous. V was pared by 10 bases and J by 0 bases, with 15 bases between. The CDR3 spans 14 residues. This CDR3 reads CAIQLSLLNTEAFF. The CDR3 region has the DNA TGTGCCATCCAATTAAGCCTTTTGAACACTGAAGCTTTCTTT.